The 4 T cell receptor beta chains reported below all come from one sample, sequenced in a study of T cell repertoires in cytomegalovirus infection. TCRdb used MiXCR to reprocess the reads, holding one entry per CDR3 protein. The profile shows some 280,000 distinct CDR3 sequences, about 13% of them singletons. The source material was PBMCs. These TCRs come from a human donor in good health (CMV status not recorded). Some clones in this sample may be carry-over from other donors' samples.

This clonotype has at least ten counts. The rearrangement links TRBV7-9 to TRBJ1-1, with a possible D match to TRBD1 (6 bases). CDR3 length: 15 residues. Germline loops: CDR1 SEHNR, CDR2 FQNEAQ (reference sequence). Trimming took off 1 base at V and 4 bases at J, with 13 bases between the two ends. The CDR3 DNA is TGTGCCAGCAGCTTAGGTGGGGGCGGGGTCACTGAAGCTTTCTTT. Its translation: CASSLGGGGVTEAFF.

This clonotype showed up just a few times. The gene calls are TRBV6-6 and TRBJ2-4; TRBD1 agrees at 7 bases. Trimming removed 4 bases from V and 2 bases from J; junction bases left unmatched: 8. Germline V gives CDR1 MNHNY, CDR2 SVGAGI (reference sequence). The CDR3 runs 16 residues. CDR3 DNA sequence: TGTGCCAGCAGTTCTACTCCGACAGGGCCCAAAAACATTCAGTACTTC. Translation: CASSSTPTGPKNIQYF.

The J gene is TRBJ2-5, the V gene TRBV2; D remains ambiguous. Germline loops: CDR1 SNHLY, CDR2 FYNNEI. The CDR3 runs 13 residues. Trimming shortened V by 1 base and J by 2 bases, and 5 bases separated the two germline ends. The CDR3 DNA is TGTGCCAGCAGTGAAGGGACGCAAGAGACCCAGTACTTC. Translated, it gives CASSEGTQETQYF.

V is TRBV25-1 and J is TRBJ2-2; 7 bases agree with TRBD1. The CDR3 has 14 amino acids. In germline, CDR1 is MGHDK, CDR2 SYGVNS. With V trimmed by 6 bases and J by 4 bases, 5 bases remained unmatched. The CDR3 DNA sequence: TGTGCCAGCAGGGAGACAGGGCCCACCGGGGAGCTGTTTTTT. Translated, it gives CASRETGPTGELFF. Full variable domain (outside the CDR3, taken from reference TRBV25-1 and TRBJ2-2): EADIYQTPRYLVIGTGKKITLECSQTMGHDKMYWYQQDPGMELHLIHYSYGVNSTEKGDLSSESTVSRIRTEHFPLTLESARPSHTSQYLCASRETGPTGELFFGEGSRLTVL.